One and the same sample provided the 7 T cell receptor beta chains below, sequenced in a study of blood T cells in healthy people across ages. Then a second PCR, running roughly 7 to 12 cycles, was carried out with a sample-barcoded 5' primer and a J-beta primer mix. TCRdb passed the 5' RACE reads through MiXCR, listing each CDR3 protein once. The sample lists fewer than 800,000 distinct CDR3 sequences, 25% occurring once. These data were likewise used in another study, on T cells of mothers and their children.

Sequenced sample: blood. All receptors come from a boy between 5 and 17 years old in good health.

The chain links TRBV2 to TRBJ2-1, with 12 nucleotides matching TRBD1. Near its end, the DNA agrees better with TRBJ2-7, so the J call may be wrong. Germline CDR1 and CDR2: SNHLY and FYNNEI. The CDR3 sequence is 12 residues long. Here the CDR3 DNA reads TGTGCCAGCCGGGACAGGGGGCGCGAGCAGTACTTC. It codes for CASRDRGREQYF.

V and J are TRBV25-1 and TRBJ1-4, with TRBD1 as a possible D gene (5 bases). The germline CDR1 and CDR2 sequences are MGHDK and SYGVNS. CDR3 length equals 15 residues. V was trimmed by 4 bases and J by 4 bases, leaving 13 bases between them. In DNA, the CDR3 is TGTGCCAGCAGTGGGGCAGGGATTTATAATGAAAAACTGTTTTTT. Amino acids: CASSGAGIYNEKLFF.

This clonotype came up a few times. CDR3 bases: TGTGCCAGCGGTTCCGGGACTACAACTAAAGAGACCCAGTACTTC. Amino acids: CASGSGTTTKETQYF. The J gene is TRBJ2-5, the V gene TRBV12-3 or TRBV12-4, with TRBD2 matching 7 bases. Unmatched junction bases numbered 12, after V lost 8 bases and J lost 3 bases. This CDR3 spans 15 amino acids.

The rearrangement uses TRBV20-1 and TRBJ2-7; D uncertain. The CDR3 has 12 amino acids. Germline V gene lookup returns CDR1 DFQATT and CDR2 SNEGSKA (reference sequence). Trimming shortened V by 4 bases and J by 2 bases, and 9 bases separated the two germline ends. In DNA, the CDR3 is TGCAGTGCTATCCGAGGAACCTACGAGCAGTACTTC. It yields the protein CSAIRGTYEQYF.

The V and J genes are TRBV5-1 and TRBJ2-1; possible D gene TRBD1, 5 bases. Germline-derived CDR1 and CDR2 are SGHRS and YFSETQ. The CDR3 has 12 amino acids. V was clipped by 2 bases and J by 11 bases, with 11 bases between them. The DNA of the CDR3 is TGCGCCAGCAGCTTTGCGACAGAGCAGCAGTTCTTC. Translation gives CASSFATEQQFF.

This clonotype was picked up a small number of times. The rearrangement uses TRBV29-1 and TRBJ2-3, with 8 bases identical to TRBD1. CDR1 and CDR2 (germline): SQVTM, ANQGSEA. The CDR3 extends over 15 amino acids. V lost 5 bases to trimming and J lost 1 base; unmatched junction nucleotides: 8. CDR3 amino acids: CSVKSGQGGTDTQYF. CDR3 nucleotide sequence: TGCAGCGTTAAAAGCGGACAGGGAGGCACAGATACGCAGTATTTT.

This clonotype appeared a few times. Written as DNA, the CDR3 is TGTGCCAGCAGCGACCCCCGGGACTATTTGAACAATGAGCAGTTCTTC. Its translation: CASSDPRDYLNNEQFF. The chain links TRBV27 to TRBJ2-1; TRBD2 aligns across 7 bases. This CDR3 region has 16 residues. After removal of 6 bases from V and 5 bases from J, the junction contained 13 bases not matched to a gene. Looked up from germline, CDR1 is MNHEY and CDR2 is SMNVEV (reference sequence).